This T cell receptor (beta chain) was identified in a study of blood T cell repertoires in COVID-19. About the research overall: The United States, Italy and Spain provided the acute and convalescent COVID-19 samples. PBMCs, B-cell-depleted T cells, or T cells provided the cDNA or gDNA that made up the material.

This CDR3 is 16 amino acids long. Germline V lookup: CDR1 SGHRS, CDR2 YFSETQ. The germline V and J ends were trimmed by 0 bases and 1 base, with 12 bases remaining between them. This clone is a singleton in its sample. As handled by the study authors: It was from reference gene primer amplification that nucleated cell counts were estimated. Clones were sequenced by immunoSEQ multiplex PCR, and TCRdb holds only the in-frame ones, with some missing. That table furnishes V, J and clone size, whereas the DNA furnished D and trimming. The sample holds around 110,000 clones; almost 85% are singletons and the top ten take over 6%.

The sequence was collected from a man in his 70s with active or convalescent COVID-19. V gene TRBV5-1 combines with J gene TRBJ2-3; D might be TRBD2 (6 bases). What was sequenced was peripheral blood. CDR3 sequence reads: CASSLAVASGTDTQYF. The CDR3 coding sequence is TGCGCCAGCAGCTTGGCCGTGGCTAGCGGCACAGATACGCAGTATTTT.